This TCR beta chain comes out of a study of tumor-infiltrating lymphocytes in primary liver carcinoma. Of note for this clonotype: No antigen is known for it. Because the CDR3 is missing its conserved closing phenylalanine or tryptophan, this is likely a read error.

From roughly 21-30 mg of unsorted bulk tissue, DNA and RNA were co-extracted together. Germline assignment: CDR1 SGHAT and CDR2 FQNNGV. This CDR3 is 16 amino acids long. After removal of 3 bases from V and 7 bases from J, the junction contained 11 bases not matched to a gene. Production of TCR beta cDNA used around 500 ng total RNA together with a constant-region primer. Each TCR beta library was derived from three nested multiplex PCR rounds that employed slightly modified ARM-PCR. The opening two PCR rounds, around 9 cycles each, paired TRBV1-TRBV30 forward primers with a C-beta reverse primer. A single record per CDR3 protein comes from TCRdb applying MiXCR to the multiplex PCR reads. The table includes roughly 57,000 distinct CDR3 sequences, 70% to 85% detected once. Study-wide findings and caveats: Only about 7.5-25% of top clones were detected in all five tumor regions. Against blood, tumors held a significantly higher top-250-clone fraction (p = 0.039).

Sample: liver tumor tissue from sampling region 2. Described subset: tumor region T2, inferior pole. The source is a man aged 40-49 years with primary liver carcinoma and hepatitis B virus infection. The chain couples TRBV11-2 to TRBJ2-7, with 11 bases matching TRBD2. CDR3 sequence reads: CASSLQTSGVSYEQYI. DNA of the CDR3: TGTGCCAGCAGCTTGCAGACTAGCGGGGTCTCATATGAGCAGTACATC.